The rows below give T cell receptor beta chains drawn from one sample of a study of blood T cell repertoires in COVID-19. TCRdb's table, derived via immunoSEQ multiplex PCR, lists solely in-frame clones and lacks some. Altogether 65,000 to 70,000 clones are present, 60% to 80% being singletons, with the ten largest covering about 15%. Sequencing used peripheral blood. The receptors here all came from a man in his sixties with acute or convalescent COVID-19. The CDR3 runs from the conserved cysteine through the conserved F or W. A D gene is named only where the DNA matches it firmly. For some rows the clone size is stated as once, few or many, or as a class when expanded; others skip it.

v_gene	d_gene	j_gene	abundance	CDR3aa	CDR3nt
TRBV14	-	TRBJ1-1	-	CASSLLQGTNTEAFF	TGTGCCAGCAGCCTTCTACAGGGAACGAACACTGAAGCTTTCTTT
TRBV6-5	-	TRBJ2-2	-	CASSYYEGVTGELFF	TGTGCCAGCAGTTACTATGAAGGGGTGACCGGGGAGCTGTTTTTT
TRBV29-1	-	TRBJ2-7	once	CSVVEGTYEQYF	TGCAGCGTTGTGGAGGGGACCTACGAGCAGTACTTC
TRBV6-2/TRBV6-3	-	TRBJ2-2	-	CASSYSNSNTGELFF	TGTGCCAGCAGTTACTCAAACAGCAACACCGGGGAGCTGTTTTTT
TRBV5-4	-	TRBJ1-6	-	CASSPERGTPSPLHF	TGTGCCAGCAGCCCGGAGCGGGGGACACCTTCACCCCTCCACTTT
TRBV5-1	TRBD2	TRBJ2-3	once	CASTLMGGNTQYF	TGCGCCAGCACCCTTATGGGAGGGAATACGCAGTATTTT
TRBV14	-	TRBJ1-6	once	CASSQRAANSPLHF	TGTGCCAGCAGCCAACGCGCGGCTAATTCACCCCTCCACTTT
TRBV14	TRBD1	TRBJ2-1	once	CASSQAPSGTGGRNEQFF	TGTGCCAGCAGCCAAGCCCCATCCGGGACAGGGGGCAGGAATGAGCAGTTCTTC
TRBV18	-	TRBJ2-2	-	CASSQQGAAGELFF	TGTGCCAGCTCACAACAGGGTGCGGCCGGGGAGCTGTTTTTT
TRBV7-9	TRBD1	TRBJ1-5	-	CASSTQGVEQPQHF	TGTGCCAGCAGCACACAGGGGGTGGAACAGCCCCAGCATTTT
TRBV11-2	TRBD1	TRBJ1-3	once	CASSGFTGGSGNTIYF	TGTGCCAGCAGCGGATTTACAGGGGGCTCTGGAAACACCATATATTTT
TRBV4-3	-	TRBJ1-2	-	CASSQVDRFYGYTF	TGCGCCAGCAGCCAAGTTGACAGATTCTATGGCTACACCTTC
TRBV7-3	TRBD1	TRBJ1-1	-	CASSPGDSTEAFF	TGTGCCAGCAGCCCTGGGGACAGCACTGAAGCTTTCTTT
TRBV6-2/TRBV6-3	TRBD1	TRBJ1-5	-	CASSSDYRQGVTQPQHF	TGTGCCAGCAGTTCCGATTATAGACAGGGGGTTACTCAGCCCCAGCATTTT
TRBV6-5	-	TRBJ2-7	few	CASSYSITATYEQYF	TGTGCCAGCAGTTACTCTATCACAGCTACCTACGAGCAGTACTTC
TRBV10-2	-	TRBJ1-4	-	CASSEFRQVGTNEKLFF	TGCGCCAGCAGTGAGTTTAGACAGGTTGGAACTAATGAAAAACTGTTTTTT
TRBV18	TRBD2	TRBJ2-4	-	CASSPPGLAGNGKNIQYF	TGTGCCAGCTCACCACCGGGACTAGCGGGGAACGGCAAAAACATTCAGTACTTC
TRBV5-6	TRBD1	TRBJ2-7	few	CASSLLGQSYEQYF	TGTGCCAGCAGCTTGCTGGGACAGTCCTACGAGCAGTACTTC
TRBV24-1	-	TRBJ2-1	many	CATSDGDEQFF	TGTGCCACCAGTGATGGAGATGAGCAGTTCTTC
TRBV4-1	-	TRBJ1-5	-	CASSQGLSRGGDQPQHF	TGCGCCAGCAGCCAAGGGCTCTCTCGGGGGGGCGATCAGCCCCAGCATTTT
TRBV29-1	TRBD1	TRBJ2-3	-	CSVEGPTGDDTQYF	TGCAGCGTTGAAGGGCCGACAGGGGACGATACGCAGTATTTT
TRBV4-2	-	TRBJ2-7	-	CASSQGPGGPLSYEQYF	TGTGCCAGCAGCCAAGGCCCCGGGGGGCCCCTCTCCTACGAGCAGTACTTC
TRBV7-6	-	TRBJ1-2	-	CASSQRYDGSPLYGYTF	TGTGCCAGCAGCCAGAGGTACGACGGGTCCCCTCTCTATGGCTACACCTTC
TRBV19	-	TRBJ1-5	-	CASSSQGSNQPQHF	TGTGCCAGTAGTTCTCAGGGGTCCAATCAGCCCCAGCATTTT
TRBV4-3	TRBD1	TRBJ1-6	-	CASSQDRTGISNSPLHF	TGCGCCAGCAGCCAAGATAGGACAGGGATATCAAATTCACCCCTCCACTTT
TRBV18	TRBD1	TRBJ1-6	-	CASSQDRGDSPLHF	TGTGCCAGCTCACAGGACAGGGGTGATTCACCCCTCCACTTT
TRBV7-2	-	TRBJ1-1	-	CASNGQMNTEAFF	TGTGCCAGCAACGGACAGATGAACACTGAAGCTTTCTTT
TRBV5-1	-	TRBJ2-3	-	CASSLTERGTQYF	TGCGCCAGCAGCTTGACTGAAAGGGGTACGCAGTATTTT
TRBV6-5	-	TRBJ1-3	-	CASSSGDGNTIYF	TGTGCCAGCAGTTCGGGAGACGGAAACACCATATATTTT
TRBV6-4	TRBD1	TRBJ2-2	-	CASSDNRDSLTGELFF	TGTGCCAGCAGTGACAACCGGGACAGCCTAACCGGGGAGCTGTTTTTT
TRBV2	TRBD1	TRBJ1-6	-	CASMRTGVDSPLHF	TGTGCCAGCATGCGAACAGGGGTCGATTCACCCCTCCACTTT
TRBV6-5	-	TRBJ2-7	large	CASSLHNGEQYF	TGTGCCAGCAGTCTCCACAATGGCGAGCAGTACTTC
TRBV7-9	-	TRBJ1-1	-	CASSLQGQTNTEAFF	TGTGCCAGCAGCTTACAAGGACAGACTAACACTGAAGCTTTCTTT
TRBV7-2	-	TRBJ2-3	-	CASSLRLSTDTQYF	TGTGCCAGCAGCTTGAGGCTTAGCACAGATACGCAGTATTTT
TRBV19	-	TRBJ2-5	-	CASTGVGANQETQYF	TGTGCCAGTACCGGTGTTGGGGCAAACCAAGAGACCCAGTACTTC
TRBV2	-	TRBJ1-4	-	CASDTFNEKLFF	TGTGCCAGTGACACATTTAATGAAAAACTGTTTTTT
TRBV7-2	TRBD2	TRBJ2-3	-	CASSSQAGGQADTQYF	TGTGCCAGCAGCTCCCAAGCGGGGGGGCAAGCAGATACGCAGTATTTT
TRBV7-3	-	TRBJ1-6	once	CASSLRPPGAYNSPLHF	TGTGCCAGCAGCCTACGACCCCCCGGGGCCTATAATTCACCCCTCCACTTT
TRBV10-1	-	TRBJ2-1	few	CASSEIGTEVGEQFF	TGCGCCAGCAGTGAGATCGGGACTGAGGTTGGTGAGCAGTTCTTC
TRBV19	-	TRBJ1-1	-	CASNEGLNTEAFF	TGTGCCAGTAATGAGGGATTAAACACTGAAGCTTTCTTT
TRBV5-8	-	TRBJ1-1	-	CASRYRALNTEAFF	TGTGCCAGCAGGTACAGGGCCTTGAACACTGAAGCTTTCTTT
TRBV4-2	-	TRBJ2-1	-	CASSQDLGAREQFF	TGTGCCAGCAGCCAAGATTTAGGGGCAAGGGAGCAGTTCTTC
TRBV6-5	TRBD1	TRBJ1-2	-	CASRDDRARGYTF	TGTGCCAGCAGAGACGACAGGGCTAGGGGCTACACCTTC
TRBV6-6	TRBD1	TRBJ2-7	-	CASRPRTGPYEQYF	TGTGCCAGCAGACCTCGGACAGGGCCCTACGAGCAGTACTTC
TRBV9	TRBD1	TRBJ1-3	-	CASSVDPGQGAKELF	TGTGCCAGCAGCGTAGATCCGGGACAGGGGGCGAAAGAGCTTTTT
TRBV24-1	TRBD1	TRBJ2-1	few	CATSDLGDRVPLFF	TGTGCCACCAGTGATTTGGGGGACAGGGTGCCTCTGTTCTTC
TRBV4-2	-	TRBJ1-3	-	CASSQDTSPAANTIYF	TGTGCCAGCAGCCAGGACACTAGCCCAGCCGCAAACACCATATATTTT
TRBV12-3/TRBV12-4	-	TRBJ1-1	-	CASSRTGTEAFF	TGTGCCAGCAGTCGGACGGGGACTGAAGCTTTCTTT
TRBV5-1	TRBD2	TRBJ2-1	-	CASSLVPGGGLNEQFF	TGCGCCAGCAGCTTGGTCCCGGGGGGTGGTTTAAATGAGCAGTTCTTC
TRBV5-8	-	TRBJ1-3	-	CASSLARTDRGNTIYF	TGTGCCAGCAGCTTGGCCAGGACAGATCGCGGAAACACCATATATTTT
TRBV10-3	TRBD2	TRBJ2-3	-	CAISPTAGAGGPGDTQYF	TGTGCCATCAGCCCAACTGCCGGTGCGGGGGGGCCCGGAGATACGCAGTATTTT
TRBV5-5	-	TRBJ1-2	-	CASSLQLLTNYGYTF	TGTGCCAGCAGCTTACAACTACTTACTAACTATGGCTACACCTTC
TRBV7-2	-	TRBJ2-7	-	CASSSSWPYEQYF	TGTGCCAGCAGCTCGTCCTGGCCCTACGAGCAGTACTTC
TRBV4-2	TRBD2	TRBJ2-2	once	CASSRTFGGGDTGELFF	TGTGCCAGCAGCCGAACTTTCGGGGGGGGCGACACCGGGGAGCTGTTTTTT
TRBV10-2	TRBD1	TRBJ1-2	-	CASKVGTGDYGYTF	TGCGCCAGTAAGGTCGGGACAGGGGACTATGGCTACACCTTC
TRBV7-2	TRBD1	TRBJ2-2	-	CASSLVPQGAVGELFF	TGTGCCAGCAGCTTAGTTCCACAGGGGGCCGTCGGGGAGCTGTTTTTT
TRBV6-5	-	TRBJ1-1	-	CASSYSMGGGDTEAFF	TGTGCCAGCAGTTACTCGATGGGGGGAGGGGACACTGAAGCTTTCTTT
TRBV10-3	TRBD1	TRBJ2-7	few	CAISPGQGTYEQYF	TGTGCCATCAGCCCGGGACAGGGGACCTACGAGCAGTACTTC